This T cell receptor beta chain is from a study of patients and donors after allogeneic stem cell transplantation. Trimming shortened V by 0 bases and J by 1 base, and 9 bases separated the two germline ends. Germline V gene sequence: CDR1 LGHDT, CDR2 YNNKEL (reference sequence). The CDR3 runs 16 residues. TCRdb passed the RT-PCR reads through MiXCR, listing each CDR3 protein once. The table includes some 200,000 distinct CDR3 sequences, roughly 40% detected once. Input material: blood, either unsorted or a sorted T cell fraction (not recorded which). The chain joins TRBV3-1 to TRBJ2-2; D not certain. This receptor was taken from a human donor who was either an allogeneic HSCT recipient or a stem cell or donor lymphocyte infusion donor (not recorded which). It is not recorded whose cells these are; they may come from a transplant donor. In DNA, the CDR3 is TGTGCCAGCAGCCAAGATCGGTTCTGGAACACCGGGGAGCTGTTTTTT. It codes for CASSQDRFWNTGELFF. Using reference TRBV3-1 and TRBJ2-2 for the parts outside the CDR3, the full variable domain is DTAVSQTPKYLVTQMGNDKSIKCEQNLGHDTMYWYKQDSKKFLKIMFSYNNKELIINETVPNRFSPKSPDKAHLNLHINSLELGDSAVYFCASSQDRFWNTGELFFGEGSRLTVL.